These T cell receptor beta chains were read from a single sample in a study of shared clonotypes between healthy human individuals. Method: immunoSEQ multiplex PCR; TCRdb's copy keeps in-frame clones and lacks some. The sample holds 2 million to 2.5 million clones, about 93% seen once. Sequences were obtained from naive CD8+ T cells from PBMCs. The source is a man aged 18-30 years in good health. Some clones in this sample may be carry-over from other donors' samples. CDR3s include the opening cysteine and the closing phenylalanine or tryptophan. The D gene is left open where the match is weak. Only some rows state a clone size, as once, few, many or a class for expanded clones.

clone size,V gene,D gene,J gene,CDR3 DNA,CDR3 protein
few,TRBV29-1,TRBD1,TRBJ1-2,TGCAGCGTTTACTCCGGGGACAGGGAGTCTGGCTACACCTTC,CSVYSGDRESGYTF
.,TRBV27,TRBD1,TRBJ2-1,TGTGCCAGCAGTTTATCTCGGACAGGGGGCAATGAGCAGTTCTTC,CASSLSRTGGNEQFF
.,TRBV11-2,.,TRBJ1-2,TGTGCCAGCAGCTTATCGGCGGTCAGGGGACTTCAGTATGGCTACACCTTC,CASSLSAVRGLQYGYTF
.,TRBV11-2,.,TRBJ2-5,TGTGCCAGCAGCCTCGACCCGTTAGAGACCCAGTACTTC,CASSLDPLETQYF
.,TRBV7-9,.,TRBJ1-1,TGTGCCAGTAGACAATGGAACACTGAAGCTTTCTTT,CASRQWNTEAFF
.,TRBV6-6,.,TRBJ1-2,TGTGCCAGCAGACCCAGAGAGGCGAGGGATGGCTACACCTTC,CASRPREARDGYTF
.,TRBV7-3,.,TRBJ2-3,TGTGCCAGCAGCTTATTACTCGGCGGAGACGCTAGCACAGATACGCAGTATTTT,CASSLLLGGDASTDTQYF
.,TRBV4-2,.,TRBJ2-7,TGTGCCAGCAGCCAAGCGGCGGGGGCGGTCGGGTTGTACGAGCAGTACTTC,CASSQAAGAVGLYEQYF
.,TRBV28,.,TRBJ1-1,TGTGCCAGCAGTTTATATCGTCGGGGGGCGAACACTGAAGCTTTCTTT,CASSLYRRGANTEAFF
.,TRBV6-5,.,TRBJ1-2,TGTGCCAGCACCCCGGGGGGGGAAAACCCGGGCTACACCTTC,CASTPGGENPGYTF
.,TRBV7-2,.,TRBJ1-2,TGTGCCAGCAGCTTAGGAGCGGGGGTGATCGGCTACACCTTC,CASSLGAGVIGYTF
.,TRBV27,.,TRBJ2-7,TGTGCCAGCAGTTTTGGCACCACCTACGAGCAGTACTTC,CASSFGTTYEQYF
once,TRBV7-9,.,TRBJ2-2,TGTGCCAGCAGCGAAGACACCGGGGAGCTGTTTTTT,CASSEDTGELFF
.,TRBV27,.,TRBJ1-1,TGTGCCAGCAGTTTAGGGCCGGCTATGGGTACTGAAGCTTTCTTT,CASSLGPAMGTEAFF
few,TRBV9,.,TRBJ1-5,TGTGCCAGCAGCGTTGGGGATAGCAATCAGCCCCAGCATTTT,CASSVGDSNQPQHF
.,TRBV5-1,TRBD1,TRBJ1-5,TGCGCCAGCAGCTTGGGACAGGGAACGTATAACAATCAGCCCCAGCATTTT,CASSLGQGTYNNQPQHF
.,TRBV6-5,TRBD2,TRBJ2-3,TGTGCCAGCAGCTCGGGACTAGGACCCCCCAATACGCAGTATTTT,CASSSGLGPPNTQYF
.,TRBV19,.,TRBJ1-5,TGTGCCAGTAGTATAGGCCCGGGCGCGGATCAGCCCCAGCATTTT,CASSIGPGADQPQHF
.,TRBV19,.,TRBJ2-3,TGTGCCAGTAGTACAAGAGGGGTCAGGACAGATACGCAGTATTTT,CASSTRGVRTDTQYF
.,TRBV4-1,.,TRBJ1-2,TGCGCCAGCAGCCAAGGTCGGCGGGCCCGGATGGAGGGTTCTGGCTACACCTTC,CASSQGRRARMEGSGYTF
.,TRBV27,.,TRBJ2-5,TGTGCCAGCAGTTTAACTAACGTGGGGACCCAGTACTTC,CASSLTNVGTQYF
.,TRBV28,TRBD1,TRBJ2-1,TGTGCCAGCACCCTCGGGCAGGGGGCCCACAATGAGCAGTTCTTC,CASTLGQGAHNEQFF
.,TRBV5-1,TRBD2,TRBJ2-7,TGCGCCAGCAGCATCAGCGGGAAAGGCGACTACGAGCAGTACTTC,CASSISGKGDYEQYF
.,TRBV6-5,TRBD2,TRBJ2-7,TGTGCCAGCAGTTGGGGCCCTGGCGGGAGCTTCGCCGAGCAGTACTTC,CASSWGPGGSFAEQYF
.,TRBV28,TRBD1,TRBJ2-7,TGTGCCAGCAGTTACCGTGACAGGGGGTATTACGAGCAGTACTTC,CASSYRDRGYYEQYF
.,TRBV6-1,TRBD1,TRBJ1-2,TGTGCCAGCAGTGAAGGGACAGGCCTGAGCTATGGCTACACCTTC,CASSEGTGLSYGYTF
.,TRBV2,TRBD2,TRBJ2-1,TGTGCCAGCAGCGAGGGGTGGCGGGGGCCAACTAGCGGGAGCTCCTACAATGAGCAGTTCTTC,CASSEGWRGPTSGSSYNEQFF
.,TRBV4-1,.,TRBJ1-1,TGCGCCAGCAGCCAAGATCCGAGACGGAGGATTGACACTGAAGCTTTCTTT,CASSQDPRRRIDTEAFF
.,TRBV2,TRBD2,TRBJ2-1,TGTGCCAGCAGGGCCGGGACTAGCTTTGAGCAGTTCTTC,CASRAGTSFEQFF
.,TRBV9,.,TRBJ2-7,TGTGCCAGCAGCGTAGAAGCTCGCATTACCGAGCAGTACTTC,CASSVEARITEQYF
.,TRBV28,TRBD2,TRBJ2-3,TGTGCCAGCAGTTTAATGGCGGGAGGTGCAAATACGCAGTATTTT,CASSLMAGGANTQYF
.,TRBV7-9,TRBD1,TRBJ2-7,TGTGCCAGCAGCAGAATTCGGGGACAGGGATTATACGAGCAGTACTTC,CASSRIRGQGLYEQYF
few,TRBV6-5,.,TRBJ2-1,TGTGCCAGCAGTTACGGTCGGGGTGATGAGCAGTTCTTC,CASSYGRGDEQFF
.,TRBV5-1,TRBD2,TRBJ2-3,TGCGCCAGCAGCTTGGTGTCTAGCGGGAGGGCGGGGGATACGCAGTATTTT,CASSLVSSGRAGDTQYF
.,TRBV2,TRBD2,TRBJ2-3,TGTGCCAGCAGTGATGTGAGCGGGAGGAATACGCAGTATTTT,CASSDVSGRNTQYF
few,TRBV27,.,TRBJ1-5,TGTGCCAGCAGTCCGGACAGTAGCAATCAGCCCCAGCATTTT,CASSPDSSNQPQHF
.,TRBV2,.,TRBJ1-5,TGTGCCAGCAGTGAAGCTTTTACAGCTCAGCCCCAGCATTTT,CASSEAFTAQPQHF
.,TRBV19,TRBD1,TRBJ2-3,TGTGCCAGTAGTTTGACAGGGAAGATCCTGGATACGCAGTATTTT,CASSLTGKILDTQYF
.,TRBV7-8,.,TRBJ1-5,TGTGCCAGCAGCTCGGGAAGTCGCAATCAGCCCCAGCATTTT,CASSSGSRNQPQHF
.,TRBV5-1,TRBD1,TRBJ2-7,TGCGCCAGCAGCTTGGGACAGGGGAAGGACGAGCAGTACTTC,CASSLGQGKDEQYF
.,TRBV7-8,TRBD1,TRBJ2-2,TGTGCCAGCAGCTTGGGACAGGGGAACACCGGGGAGCTGTTTTTT,CASSLGQGNTGELFF
.,TRBV2,TRBD2,TRBJ2-7,TGTGCCAGCAGTGACCCTAGCGGGAGATCCCACGAGCAGTACTTC,CASSDPSGRSHEQYF
.,TRBV7-3,.,TRBJ2-3,TGTGCCAGCAGCTTATCGGCAGGGCTCACAGATACGCAGTATTTT,CASSLSAGLTDTQYF
.,TRBV28,.,TRBJ2-7,TGTGCCAGCATCCCGTGGGGGCAGGAACGCGAGCAGTACTTC,CASIPWGQEREQYF
few,TRBV25-1,.,TRBJ1-1,TGTGCCAGCAGTGTAGTGACCTTTGAAGGGGCTTTCTTT,CASSVVTFEGAFF
.,TRBV13,.,TRBJ1-2,TGTGCCAGCAGCTTACCTCAGGGAACCATACATGGCTACACCTTC,CASSLPQGTIHGYTF